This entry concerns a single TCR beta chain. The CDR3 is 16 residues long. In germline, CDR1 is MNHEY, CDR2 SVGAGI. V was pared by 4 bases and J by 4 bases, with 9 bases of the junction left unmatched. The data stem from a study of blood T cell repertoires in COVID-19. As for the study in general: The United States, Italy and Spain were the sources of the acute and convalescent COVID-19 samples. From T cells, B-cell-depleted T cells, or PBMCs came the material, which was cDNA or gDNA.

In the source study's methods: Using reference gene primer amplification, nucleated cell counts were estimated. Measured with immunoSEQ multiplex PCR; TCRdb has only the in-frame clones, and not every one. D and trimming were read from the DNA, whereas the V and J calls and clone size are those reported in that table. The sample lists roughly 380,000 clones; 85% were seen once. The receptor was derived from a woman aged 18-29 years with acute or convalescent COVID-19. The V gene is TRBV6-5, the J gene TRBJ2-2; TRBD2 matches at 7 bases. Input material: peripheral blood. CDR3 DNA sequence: TGTGCCAGCAGTTCATTTGGGACGGGGGGCACCGGGGAGCTGTTTTTT. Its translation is CASSSFGTGGTGELFF.